These 13 T cell receptor beta chains originate from one sample sequenced in a study of blood T cell repertoires in COVID-19. The method was immunoSEQ multiplex PCR; TCRdb's version includes in-frame clones alone and lacks a portion of them. The sample records under 35,000 clones, over 70% being singletons. The material sequenced was peripheral blood. Source of these receptors: an elderly man with acute or convalescent COVID-19.

This clone has a single count. This sequence joins TRBV18 and TRBJ2-3; the match to TRBD1 covers 8 bases. The CDR3 extends over 14 amino acids. After removal of 7 bases from V and 3 bases from J, the junction contained 6 bases not matched to a gene. Germline CDR1 and CDR2: KGHSH and LQKENI. CDR3 sequence: CASLTQGATDTQYF. CDR3 nucleotide sequence: TGTGCCAGCTTAACCCAGGGGGCAACAGATACGCAGTATTTT. The complete variable domain, with remaining parts taken from reference TRBV18 and TRBJ2-3, reads NAGVMQNPRHLVRRRGQEARLRCSPMKGHSHVYWYRQLPEEGLKFMVYLQKENIIDESGMPKERFSAEFPKEGPSILRIQQVVRGDSAAYFCASLTQGATDTQYFGPGTRLTVL.

The J gene is TRBJ1-4, the V gene TRBV5-6; 7 bases map to TRBD1. This CDR3 has 16 amino acids. Germline trimming cut 0 bases from V and 7 bases from J; bases unmatched to any gene: 9. CDR1 and CDR2 from the germline V gene are SGHDT and YYEEEE. The CDR3 loop is CASSLGPTTGIEKLFF. Here the CDR3 DNA reads TGTGCCAGCAGCTTGGGCCCCACGACAGGGATTGAAAAACTGTTTTTT.

The chain is built from TRBV11-2 and TRBJ2-7, with 9 positions matching TRBD2. Germline values: CDR1 SGHAT, CDR2 FQNNGV. The CDR3 sequence is 16 residues long. Unmatched junction bases numbered 10, after V lost 4 bases and J lost 3 bases. DNA for the CDR3: TGTGCCAGCAGCTCCAGGGGACTAGCAGTCTTCTACGAGCAGTACTTC. Its protein product is CASSSRGLAVFYEQYF.

The gene calls are TRBV5-4 and TRBJ2-5; 10 bases agree with TRBD2. The CDR3 runs to 14 residues. Unmatched junction bases numbered 3, after V lost 4 bases and J lost 3 bases. The germline V gene encodes CDR1 SGHNT and CDR2 YYREEE (reference sequence). This CDR3 is CASSQLAGKETQYF. In nucleotides, the CDR3 is TGTGCCAGCAGCCAACTAGCGGGAAAAGAGACCCAGTACTTC. The full variable domain, with the rest looked up from reference TRBV5-4 and TRBJ2-5, is ETGVTQSPTHLIKTRGQQVTLRCSSQSGHNTVSWYQQALGQGPQFIFQYYREEENGRGNFPPRFSGLQFPNYSSELNVNALELDDSALYLCASSQLAGKETQYFGPGTRLLVL.

V and J are TRBV5-1 and TRBJ1-1; D is ambiguous. V lost 1 base, J lost 1 base, and 8 bases lay in between. CDR1 and CDR2 from the germline V gene are SGHRS and YFSETQ. The CDR3 extends over 14 amino acids. The CDR3 protein is CASSLSGANTEAFF. CDR3 coding DNA: TGCGCCAGCAGCTTGTCAGGCGCGAACACTGAAGCTTTCTTT.

The chain is built from TRBV5-6 and TRBJ2-1, with 7 bases fitting TRBD2. The germline CDR1 and CDR2 sequences are SGHDT and YYEEEE. Trimming at V came to 2 bases and at J to 9 bases, leaving 11 bases not matched to a gene. CDR3 length equals 15 residues. As DNA, the CDR3 is TGTGCCAGCAGCTTCCGGACTAGTAACTCCGCTGAGCAGTTCTTC. It is translated as CASSFRTSNSAEQFF.

This chain connects TRBV7-2 to TRBJ2-3, with 11 bases matching TRBD2. The V segment lost 4 bases and the J segment 3 bases; nucleotides outside the gene matches: 12. CDR1 is SGHTA, CDR2 FQGNSA, per germline. The CDR3 is 18 amino acids. The CDR3 here is CASSSDGGTSGSTDTQYF. The CDR3 DNA reads TGTGCCAGCAGCTCCGACGGAGGTACTAGCGGGAGTACAGATACGCAGTATTTT.

The rearrangement links TRBV5-1 to TRBJ1-6; D is uncertain. This CDR3 has 16 amino acids. Germline assignment: CDR1 SGHRS and CDR2 YFSETQ. V was shortened by 1 base and J by 5 bases, with 13 bases between the two germline ends. CDR3 bases: TGCGCCAGCAGCTTGTGGTGGCAAGGAGATAATTCACCCCTCCACTTT. This sequence encodes CASSLWWQGDNSPLHF.

The gene calls are TRBV5-6 and TRBJ2-4, with 7 bases fitting TRBD1. V was pared by 1 base and J by 2 bases, with 6 bases of the junction left unmatched. Germline CDR1 SGHDT, CDR2 YYEEEE. The CDR3 covers 16 residues. CDR3 in amino acids: CASSLHGDSPKNIQYF. The CDR3 nucleotides are TGTGCCAGCAGCTTGCACGGGGACAGTCCCAAAAACATTCAGTACTTC.

This clone has just one count. The chain uses TRBV7-8 and TRBJ2-5; 10 nucleotides align to TRBD1. The CDR3 sequence is 15 residues long. V lost 5 bases, J lost 4 bases, and 7 bases stayed unmatched. The germline CDR1 and CDR2 sequences are SGHVS and FQNEAQ. The CDR3 DNA is TGTGCCAGCAGCCGAGGGTGGACAGGGGGAGAGACCCAGTACTTC. Protein product: CASSRGWTGGETQYF.

J is TRBJ1-4 and V is TRBV21-1. TRBV21-1 is given as a pseudogene. The CDR3 has 15 residues. The CDR3 spells CASSKFGGMSEKLFF. As DNA, the CDR3 is TGTGCCAGCAGCAAATTCGGGGGGATGAGCGAAAAACTGTTTTTT.

The chain has TRBV6-4 and TRBJ2-2, with a weak D call TRBD1 (6 bases). V was shortened by 3 bases and J by 5 bases, with 10 bases between the two germline ends. The CDR3 runs to 14 residues. Germline V gives CDR1 MRHNA, CDR2 SNTAGT. The DNA of the CDR3 is TGTGCCAGCAGTGATCAGGGGCAGACCGGGGAGCTGTTTTTT. This gives the protein CASSDQGQTGELFF.

This clone is a singleton in its sample. The chain is built from TRBV6-5 and TRBJ2-5; 8 bases align to TRBD1. CDR1 and CDR2 from the germline V gene are MNHEY and SVGAGI. CDR3 length: 15 amino acids. The trim removed 4 bases at V and 5 bases at J, leaving 9 bases unmatched. The CDR3 DNA reads TGTGCCAGCAGTTTCGACAGGGGACCTCGTGAGACCCAGTACTTC. It translates to CASSFDRGPRETQYF.